These 21 T cell receptor beta chains were sequenced from one sample in a study of technical replicates of blood from several donors. Sequencing used immunoSEQ multiplex PCR; TCRdb keeps in-frame clones, though not all of them. The sample has fewer than 80,000 clones, 89% seen once. The sample was PBMCs. The receptors come from a human donor in good health. Some clones in this sample may be carry-over from other donors' samples.

This chain connects TRBV11-1 to TRBJ2-7; 8 bases line up with TRBD1. Germline trimming cut 5 bases from V and 1 base from J; bases unmatched to any gene: 1. The germline gives CDR1 SGHAT, CDR2 FQDESV (reference sequence). The CDR3 length is 13 residues. CDR3 nucleotide sequence: TGTGCCAGCAGCGGGGACAGGTCCTACGAGCAGTACTTC. Translating gives CASSGDRSYEQYF.

The chain recombines TRBV30 with TRBJ2-2, with a tentative D call TRBD2 (5 bases). This CDR3 contains 13 residues. Germline V CDR1 and CDR2: GTSNPN, SVGIG (reference sequence). Between the trimmed V and J ends, which lost 4 bases and 6 bases, there was a span of 12 bases. Here the CDR3 DNA reads TGTGCCTGGAAAGTAGCGCGGTCCGGGGAGCTGTTTTTT. Its protein is CAWKVARSGELFF.

The V gene is TRBV18, the J gene TRBJ2-7; D remains ambiguous. Germline V CDR1 and CDR2: KGHSH, LQKENI. The CDR3 covers 13 residues. Trimming cost V 3 bases and J 6 bases, with 12 bases left between them. CDR3 protein: CASSPQARFEQYF. The CDR3 DNA reads as TGTGCCAGCTCACCTCAGGCGCGCTTCGAGCAGTACTTC.

The chain couples TRBV2 to TRBJ1-3; tentatively, D is TRBD1 (6 bases). This CDR3 comprises 14 residues. Trimming took 3 bases from V and 1 from J, leaving 7 bases between them. Germline CDR1 SNHLY, CDR2 FYNNEI. The CDR3 spells CASSEGASGNTIYF. Written as DNA, the CDR3 is TGTGCCAGCAGTGAGGGGGCGTCTGGAAACACCATATATTTT.

V gene TRBV7-9 combines with J gene TRBJ2-7; D is unresolved. Trimming left V 5 bases short and J 6 bases short, with 14 bases between. The V gene's germline CDR1 is SEHNR and CDR2 FQNEAQ (reference sequence). The CDR3 totals 13 residues. The CDR3 nucleotides read TGTGCCAGCAGCCCGGGTCAGAGGCCCGAGCAGTACTTC. Its translation is CASSPGQRPEQYF.

The chain carries TRBV29-1 and TRBJ1-1; maybe TRBD1 (5 bases). Germline assignment: CDR1 SQVTM and CDR2 ANQGSEA. V lost 2 bases to trimming and J lost 5 bases, with 18 bases between them. The CDR3 has 15 amino acids. The CDR3 DNA is TGCAGCGTTGAAAAACATCGGACGGAGGGGACTGAAGCTTTCTTT. Protein sequence: CSVEKHRTEGTEAFF.

The CDR3 loop is CASSKGDRDSTDTQYF. The CDR3 region has the DNA TGTGCCAGCAGCAAAGGGGACAGGGATAGCACAGATACGCAGTATTTT. V and J are TRBV7-9 and TRBJ2-3; 9 positions match TRBD1. Germline CDR1 and CDR2: SEHNR and FQNEAQ (reference sequence). This CDR3 comprises 16 residues. Trimming at V came to 5 bases and at J to 0 bases, leaving 6 bases not matched to a gene.

This chain connects TRBV7-8 to TRBJ2-1; no firm D call. Trimming left V 5 bases short and J 0 bases short, with 8 bases between. The CDR3 contains 14 residues. Germline values: CDR1 SGHVS, CDR2 FQNEAQ. The CDR3 coding sequence is TGTGCCAGCAGCCGCCGGAGCTCCTACAATGAGCAGTTCTTC. It specifies CASSRRSSYNEQFF.

This rearrangement joins TRBV7-9 to TRBJ1-1; a weak D match, TRBD1 (5 bases). CDR1 and CDR2 from the germline V gene are SEHNR and FQNEAQ (reference sequence). With 1 base removed from V and 6 bases from J, the gap between germline ends came to 15 bases. The CDR3 spans 15 residues. The CDR3 sequence is CASSLEGVKGAEAFF. DNA of the CDR3: TGTGCCAGCAGCTTAGAAGGGGTCAAAGGGGCTGAAGCTTTCTTT.

In its sample, this clone is medium-sized. V is TRBV6-5 and J is TRBJ1-1, with 7 positions matching TRBD1. V lost 4 bases and J lost 0; bases outside the gene matches: 5. The CDR3 length is 15 residues. Germline CDR1 MNHEY, CDR2 SVGAGI. The CDR3 DNA is TGTGCCAGCAGTTTTACCGGGACAGTGAACACTGAAGCTTTCTTT. Amino acid sequence: CASSFTGTVNTEAFF.

This clone was picked up one time. J is TRBJ2-2 and V is TRBV7-9, with 13 bases aligning to TRBD2. Per the germline V gene, CDR1 is SEHNR and CDR2 is FQNEAQ (reference sequence). The CDR3 spans 17 residues. The V gene end was trimmed by 5 bases and the J gene end by 2 bases; junction bases not matched to a gene: 5. The CDR3 loop is CASSPGLAGVNTGELFF. CDR3 DNA: TGTGCCAGCAGCCCTGGACTAGCGGGGGTCAACACCGGGGAGCTGTTTTTT.

The rearrangement joins TRBV29-1 to TRBJ1-2, with D hard to call. The germline V gene encodes CDR1 SQVTM and CDR2 ANQGSEA. V was pared by 4 bases and J by 4 bases, with 7 bases between. This CDR3 is built from 11 residues. CDR3 nucleotides: TGCAGCGTTGGTCTGGCCTATGGCTACACCTTC. Translated, it gives CSVGLAYGYTF.

The chain joins TRBV30 to TRBJ2-1; possibly TRBD1 for D (6 bases). The CDR3 covers 15 residues. V was clipped by 4 bases and J by 5 bases, with 18 bases between them. Germline V lookup: CDR1 GTSNPN, CDR2 SVGIG (reference sequence). CDR3 in amino acids: CAWNRDTAGNNEQFF. The CDR3 DNA sequence: TGTGCCTGGAACCGGGACACCGCCGGCAACAATGAGCAGTTCTTC.

The CDR3 nucleotides read TGTGCCAGCAGTTTGAAACAAACAGATACGCAGTATTTT. The encoded protein is CASSLKQTDTQYF. The genes are TRBV27 and TRBJ2-3; no definite D call. The V end was cut by 3 bases, the J end by 3 bases, with 7 bases between. This CDR3 comprises 13 residues. CDR1 is MNHEY, CDR2 SMNVEV, per germline (reference sequence).

V and J are TRBV19 and TRBJ1-3, with D unresolved. Germline values: CDR1 LNHDA, CDR2 SQIVND (reference sequence). The CDR3 contains 10 residues. Trimming left V 6 bases short and J 7 bases short, with 4 bases between. The CDR3 sequence: CASRSNTIYF. The CDR3 DNA reads TGTGCCAGTAGAAGCAACACCATATATTTT.

The gene calls are TRBV30 and TRBJ2-5, with D maybe TRBD2 (6 bases). The CDR3 spans 13 residues. Trimming took off 1 base at V and 4 bases at J, with 10 bases between the two ends. In germline, CDR1 is GTSNPN, CDR2 SVGIG (reference sequence). CDR3 in amino acids: CAWSAGGGETQYF. The CDR3 DNA follows: TGTGCCTGGAGTGCCGGGGGTGGAGAGACCCAGTACTTC.

The chain employs TRBV18 and TRBJ1-4; the D gene is possibly TRBD1 (6 bases). V shed 3 bases and J shed 8 bases, with 13 bases lying between them. Germline values: CDR1 KGHSH, CDR2 LQKENI. This CDR3 is built from 14 residues. The CDR3 here is CASSPAGAREKLFF. CDR3 coding DNA: TGTGCCAGCTCACCGGCAGGGGCGAGAGAAAAACTGTTTTTT.

The chain is built from TRBV11-3 and TRBJ2-2; 14 bases are a match to TRBD2. V lost 5 bases and J lost 7; bases outside the gene matches: 6. The CDR3 contains 16 residues. Per the germline V gene, CDR1 is SGHNT and CDR2 is YENEEA. CDR3 sequence (DNA): TGTGCCAGCAGCCGTCGACTAGCGGGGGGGAACGGGGAGCTGTTTTTT. Its protein is CASSRRLAGGNGELFF.

This rearrangement joins TRBV4-3 to TRBJ1-4; 9 bases are shared with TRBD1. The trim removed 3 bases at V and 7 bases at J, leaving 6 bases unmatched. Germline CDR1 and CDR2: LGHNA and YSLEER. The CDR3 loop spans 15 amino acids. CDR3 coding DNA: TGCGCCAGCAGCCAGATAACAGGGGGCAGTGAAAAACTGTTTTTT. Its translation: CASSQITGGSEKLFF.

V usage is TRBV9 and J usage is TRBJ2-3, with 12 nucleotides matching TRBD2. CDR1 SGDLS and CDR2 YYNGEE come from the germline V gene. The V gene end was trimmed by 4 bases and the J gene end by 9 bases; junction bases not matched to a gene: 9. The CDR3 is 15 amino acids. This CDR3 is CASSPPRTSGATQYF. The DNA for the CDR3 is TGTGCCAGCAGCCCCCCTAGGACTAGCGGGGCCACGCAGTATTTT.

This clone was observed a few times. The J gene is TRBJ2-3, the V gene TRBV6-1, with 9 bases matching TRBD1. Trimming at V came to 1 base and at J to 4 bases, leaving 0 bases not matched to a gene. The length of the CDR3 is 14 residues. The V gene's germline CDR1 is MNHNS and CDR2 SASEGT. CDR3 protein: CASSEGQGADTQYF. The CDR3 DNA follows: TGTGCCAGCAGTGAAGGACAGGGGGCAGATACGCAGTATTTT.